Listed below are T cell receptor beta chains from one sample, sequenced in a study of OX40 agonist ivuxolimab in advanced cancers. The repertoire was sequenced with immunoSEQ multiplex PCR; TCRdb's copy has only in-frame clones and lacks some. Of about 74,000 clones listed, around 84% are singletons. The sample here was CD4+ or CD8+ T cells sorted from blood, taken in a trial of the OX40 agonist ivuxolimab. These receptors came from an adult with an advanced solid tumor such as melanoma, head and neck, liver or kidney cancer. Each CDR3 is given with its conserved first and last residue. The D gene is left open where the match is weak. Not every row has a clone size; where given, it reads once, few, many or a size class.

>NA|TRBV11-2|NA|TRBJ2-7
CASSHGPGYEQYF
TGTGCCAGCAGCCACGGACCAGGTTACGAGCAGTACTTC
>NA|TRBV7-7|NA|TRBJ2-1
CASSLAADSYNEQFF
TGTGCCAGCAGCTTAGCGGCGGACAGTTACAATGAGCAGTTCTTC
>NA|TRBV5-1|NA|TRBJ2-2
CASSVIVRRPNTGELFF
TGCGCCAGCAGTGTAATAGTACGTCGGCCGAACACCGGGGAGCTGTTTTTT
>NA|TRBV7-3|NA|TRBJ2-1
CASSLGPLNEQFF
TGTGCCAGCAGCTTAGGACCACTAAATGAGCAGTTCTTC
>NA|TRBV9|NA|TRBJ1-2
CASSVASAMGHGYTF
TGTGCCAGCAGCGTAGCTTCAGCGATGGGTCATGGCTACACCTTC
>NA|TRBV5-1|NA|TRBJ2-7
CASSLEKGSFVSEQYF
TGCGCCAGCAGCCTAGAAAAGGGGTCCTTTGTGAGTGAGCAGTACTTC
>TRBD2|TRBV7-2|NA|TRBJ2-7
CASSQGLAGEQQYF
TGTGCCAGCAGCCAGGGACTAGCGGGAGAGCAGCAGTACTTC
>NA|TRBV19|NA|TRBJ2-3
CASSSTRLDTQYF
TGTGCCAGTAGTTCCACCCGACTAGATACGCAGTATTTT
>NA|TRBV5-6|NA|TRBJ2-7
CASSLQGPYEQYF
TGTGCCAGCAGCTTGCAGGGACCCTACGAGCAGTACTTC
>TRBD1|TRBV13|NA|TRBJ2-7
CASSPRVEGAPYEQYF
TGTGCCAGCAGCCCCCGTGTTGAGGGGGCCCCCTACGAGCAGTACTTC
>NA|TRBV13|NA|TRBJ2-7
CASSLEVMGSPKNYEQYF
TGTGCCAGCAGCTTAGAAGTAATGGGATCCCCGAAGAACTACGAGCAGTACTTC
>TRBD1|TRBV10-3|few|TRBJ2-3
CAISTTGGGLSTDTQYF
TGTGCCATCAGTACGACAGGGGGCGGCCTTAGCACAGATACGCAGTATTTT
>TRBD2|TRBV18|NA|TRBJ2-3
CASSPLLAGGTDTQYF
TGTGCCAGCTCACCATTACTAGCGGGAGGAACGGATACGCAGTATTTT
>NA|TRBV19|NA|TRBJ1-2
CASRTPGFWTYGYTF
TGTGCCAGTAGGACACCGGGATTCTGGACCTATGGCTACACCTTC
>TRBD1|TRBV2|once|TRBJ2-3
CASSTGQGTDTQYF
TGTGCCAGCAGTACGGGACAGGGCACAGATACGCAGTATTTT
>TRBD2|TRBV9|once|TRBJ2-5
CASSPRGSGSEETQYF
TGTGCCAGCAGCCCTCGGGGTAGCGGGAGTGAAGAGACCCAGTACTTC
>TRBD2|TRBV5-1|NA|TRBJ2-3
CASSHSGREVTDTQYF
TGCGCCAGCAGCCATAGCGGGAGGGAAGTCACAGATACGCAGTATTTT
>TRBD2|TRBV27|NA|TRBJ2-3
CASTPLDLAGGTDTQYF
TGTGCCAGCACCCCCCTCGATCTAGCGGGAGGGACAGATACGCAGTATTTT
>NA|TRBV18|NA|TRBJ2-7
CASSSQRAGGEQYF
TGTGCCAGCTCATCCCAGAGGGCAGGAGGCGAGCAGTACTTC
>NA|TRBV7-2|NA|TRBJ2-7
CASSLETGVAYEQYF
TGTGCCAGCAGCTTAGAGACAGGTGTTGCCTACGAGCAGTACTTC
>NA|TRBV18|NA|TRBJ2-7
CASSGRPDGEQYF
TGTGCCAGCTCAGGGCGACCGGACGGCGAGCAGTACTTC
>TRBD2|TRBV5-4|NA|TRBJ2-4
CASSPGLAGAKNIQYF
TGTGCCAGCAGCCCAGGACTAGCGGGAGCCAAAAACATTCAGTACTTC
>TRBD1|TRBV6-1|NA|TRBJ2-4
CASRLQGVAKNIQYF
TGTGCCAGCAGGTTACAGGGGGTTGCCAAAAACATTCAGTACTTC
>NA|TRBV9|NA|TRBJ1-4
CASSVGSPNEKLFF
TGTGCCAGCAGCGTAGGCTCTCCTAATGAAAAACTGTTTTTT